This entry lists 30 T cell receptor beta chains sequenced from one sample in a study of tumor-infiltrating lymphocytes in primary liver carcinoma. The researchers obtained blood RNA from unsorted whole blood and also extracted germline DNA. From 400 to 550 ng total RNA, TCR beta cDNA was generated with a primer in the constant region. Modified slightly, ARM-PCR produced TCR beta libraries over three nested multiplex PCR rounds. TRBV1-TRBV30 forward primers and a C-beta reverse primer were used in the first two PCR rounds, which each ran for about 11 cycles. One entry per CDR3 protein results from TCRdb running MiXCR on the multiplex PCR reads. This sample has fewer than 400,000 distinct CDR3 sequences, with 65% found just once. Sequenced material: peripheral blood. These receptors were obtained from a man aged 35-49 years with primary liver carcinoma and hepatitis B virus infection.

The CDR3 sequence: CASSEKTRGQETQYF. The CDR3 nucleotides are TGTGCCAGCAGCGAGAAGACTAGAGGACAAGAGACCCAGTACTTC. This sequence joins TRBV6-1 and TRBJ2-5, with a weak D call TRBD2 (6 bases). The germline V gene has CDR1 MNHNS and CDR2 SASEGT. This CDR3 has 15 residues. V lost 6 bases and J 2 bases, leaving 16 bases between the germline ends.

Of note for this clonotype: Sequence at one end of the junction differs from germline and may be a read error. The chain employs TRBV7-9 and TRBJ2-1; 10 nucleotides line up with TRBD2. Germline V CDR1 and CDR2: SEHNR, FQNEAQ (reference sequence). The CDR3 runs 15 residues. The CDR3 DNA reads TGTACCAGCAGTCAACTAGCGGGAAAGTACAATGAGCAGTTCTTC. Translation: CTSSQLAGKYNEQFF.

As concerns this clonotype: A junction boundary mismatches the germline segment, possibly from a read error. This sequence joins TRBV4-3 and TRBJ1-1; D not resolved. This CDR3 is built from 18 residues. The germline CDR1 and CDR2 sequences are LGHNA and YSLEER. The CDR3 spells CANSQARYPTWQNTVAFF. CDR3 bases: TGCGCCAACAGCCAAGCCCGATATCCGACATGGCAGAACACTGTAGCTTTCTTT.

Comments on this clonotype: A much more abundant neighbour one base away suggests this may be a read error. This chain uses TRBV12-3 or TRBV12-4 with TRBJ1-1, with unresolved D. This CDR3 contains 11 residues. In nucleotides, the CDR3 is TGTGCCAGCAGCTCAGGTTCCCGAGCTTACTTT. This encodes CASSSGSRAYF.

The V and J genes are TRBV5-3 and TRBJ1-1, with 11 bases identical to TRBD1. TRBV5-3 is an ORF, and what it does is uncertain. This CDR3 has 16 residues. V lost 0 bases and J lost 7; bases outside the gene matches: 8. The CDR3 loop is CARSLGGQGEDNEAFF. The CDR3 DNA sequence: TGTGCCAGAAGCTTGGGGGGACAGGGGGAAGATAATGAAGCTTTCTTT.

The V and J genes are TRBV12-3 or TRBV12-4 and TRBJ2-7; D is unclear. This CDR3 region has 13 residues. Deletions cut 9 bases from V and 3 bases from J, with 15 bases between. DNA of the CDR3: TGTGCCAGGAGTCTGGGCCCGTTCTACGAGCAGTACTTC. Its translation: CARSLGPFYEQYF.

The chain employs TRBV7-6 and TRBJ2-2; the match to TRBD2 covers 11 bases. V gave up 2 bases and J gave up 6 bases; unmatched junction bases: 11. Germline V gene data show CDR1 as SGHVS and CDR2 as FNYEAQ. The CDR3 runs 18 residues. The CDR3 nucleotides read TGTGCCAGCAGCTTACTAGCGGGAGGCCCAATTAGGGCCGGGGAGCTGTTTTTT. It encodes CASSLLAGGPIRAGELFF. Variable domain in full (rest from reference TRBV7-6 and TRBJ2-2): GAGVSQSPRYKVTKRGQDVALRCDPISGHVSLYWYRQALGQGPEFLTYFNYEAQQDKSGLPNDRFSAERPEGSISTLTIQRTEQRDSAMYRCASSLLAGGPIRAGELFFGEGSRLTVL.

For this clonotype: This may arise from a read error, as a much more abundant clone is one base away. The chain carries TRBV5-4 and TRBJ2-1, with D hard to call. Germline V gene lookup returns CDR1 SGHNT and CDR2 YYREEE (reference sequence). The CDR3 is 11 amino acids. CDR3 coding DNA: TGTGCCAGCAGCGGTAACAATCAGCAGTTCTTC. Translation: CASSGNNQQFF. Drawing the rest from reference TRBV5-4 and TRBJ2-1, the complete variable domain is ETGVTQSPTHLIKTRGQQVTLRCSSQSGHNTVSWYQQALGQGPQFIFQYYREEENGRGNFPPRFSGLQFPNYSSELNVNALELDDSALYLCASSGNNQQFFGPGTRLTVL.

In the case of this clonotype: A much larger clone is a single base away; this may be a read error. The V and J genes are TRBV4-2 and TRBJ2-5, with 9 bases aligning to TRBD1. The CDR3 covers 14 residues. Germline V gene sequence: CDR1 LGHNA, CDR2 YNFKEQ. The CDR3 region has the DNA TGTGCCAACAGCCAACAGGGGGCCGGGGAGACCCAGTACTTC. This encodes CANSQQGAGETQYF.

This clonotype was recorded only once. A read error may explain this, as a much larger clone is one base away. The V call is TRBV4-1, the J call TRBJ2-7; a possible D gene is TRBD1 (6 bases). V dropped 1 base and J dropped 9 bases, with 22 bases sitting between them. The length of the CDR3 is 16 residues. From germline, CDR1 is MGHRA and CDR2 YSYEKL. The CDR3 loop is CASSQGDKSPWRGQYF. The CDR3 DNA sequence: TGCGCCAGCAGCCAAGGGGACAAGTCGCCTTGGCGCGGGCAGTACTTC.

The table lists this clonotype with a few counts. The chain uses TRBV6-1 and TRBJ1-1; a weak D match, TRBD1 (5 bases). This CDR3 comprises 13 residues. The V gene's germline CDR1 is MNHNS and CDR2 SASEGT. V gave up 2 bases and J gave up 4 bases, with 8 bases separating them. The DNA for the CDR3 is TGTGCCAGCAGTGAAATCAGGGTCACTGAAGCTTTCTTT. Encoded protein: CASSEIRVTEAFF.

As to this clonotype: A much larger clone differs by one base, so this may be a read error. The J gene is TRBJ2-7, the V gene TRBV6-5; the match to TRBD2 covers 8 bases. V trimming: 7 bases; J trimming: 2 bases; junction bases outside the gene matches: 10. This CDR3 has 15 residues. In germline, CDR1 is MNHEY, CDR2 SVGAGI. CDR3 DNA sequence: TGTGCCAGCATTCCCACTAGCGGTTCTCCCTACGAGCAGTACTTC. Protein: CASIPTSGSPYEQYF.

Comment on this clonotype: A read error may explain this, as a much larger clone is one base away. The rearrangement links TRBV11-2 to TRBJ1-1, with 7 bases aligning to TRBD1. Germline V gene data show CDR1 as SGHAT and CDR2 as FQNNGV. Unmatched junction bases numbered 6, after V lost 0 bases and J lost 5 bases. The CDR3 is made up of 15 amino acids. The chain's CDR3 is CASSLEIIRGTEAFF. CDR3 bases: TGTGCCAGCAGCTTAGAAATCATCAGGGGGACTGAAGCTTTCTTT.

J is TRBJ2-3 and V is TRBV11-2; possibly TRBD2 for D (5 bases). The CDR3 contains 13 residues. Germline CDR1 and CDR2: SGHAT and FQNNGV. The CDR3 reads CAGSLEGRNTQYF. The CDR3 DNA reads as TGTGCGGGCAGCTTAGAAGGGAGAAATACGCAGTATTTT.

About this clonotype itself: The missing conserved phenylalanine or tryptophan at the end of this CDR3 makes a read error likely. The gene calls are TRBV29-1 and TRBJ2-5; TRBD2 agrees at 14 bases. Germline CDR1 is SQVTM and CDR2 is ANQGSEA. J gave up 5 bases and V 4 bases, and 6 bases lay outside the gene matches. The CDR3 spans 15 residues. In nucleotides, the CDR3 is TGCAGCGTTGGTGGGACTAGCGGGAGTAGGGAGACCCAGTACTCT. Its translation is CSVGGTSGSRETQYS.

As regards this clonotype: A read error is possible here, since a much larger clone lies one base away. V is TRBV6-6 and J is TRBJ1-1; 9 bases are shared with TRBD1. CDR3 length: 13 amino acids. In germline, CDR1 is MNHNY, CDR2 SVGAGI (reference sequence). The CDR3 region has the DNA TGTGCCAGCAGTTACACGACAGGGGGGGAAGCTATCTTT. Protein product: CASSYTTGGEAIF.

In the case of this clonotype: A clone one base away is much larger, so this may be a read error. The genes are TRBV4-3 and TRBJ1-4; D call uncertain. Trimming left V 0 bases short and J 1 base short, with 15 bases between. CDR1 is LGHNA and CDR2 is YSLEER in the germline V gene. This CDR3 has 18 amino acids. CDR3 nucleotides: TGCGCCAGCAGCCAAGAATCACTGGGGAGAGGAACTAATGAAAAACTGTTTTTT. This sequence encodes CASSQESLGRGTNEKLFF.

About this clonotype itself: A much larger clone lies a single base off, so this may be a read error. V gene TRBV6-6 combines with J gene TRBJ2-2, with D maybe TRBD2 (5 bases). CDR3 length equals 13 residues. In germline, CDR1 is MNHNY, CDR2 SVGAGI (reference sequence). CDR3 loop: CASRNGNIGELFF. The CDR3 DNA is TGTGCCAGCAGAAACGGGAACATCGGGGAGCTGTTTTTT.

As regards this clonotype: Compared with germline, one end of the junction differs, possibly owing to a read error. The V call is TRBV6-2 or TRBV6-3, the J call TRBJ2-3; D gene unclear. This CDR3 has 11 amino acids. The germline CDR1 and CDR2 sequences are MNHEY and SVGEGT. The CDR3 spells CVSSYFDTQYF. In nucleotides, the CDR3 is TGTGTCAGCAGTTACTTCGATACGCAGTATTTT.

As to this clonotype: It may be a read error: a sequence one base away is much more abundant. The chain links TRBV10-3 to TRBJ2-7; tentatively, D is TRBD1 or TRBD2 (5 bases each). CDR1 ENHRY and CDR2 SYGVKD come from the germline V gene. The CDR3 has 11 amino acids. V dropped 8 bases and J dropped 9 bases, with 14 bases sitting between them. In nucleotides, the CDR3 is TGTGCCATCGGTCGGGGCGGTGGGCAGTACTTC. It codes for CAIGRGGGQYF.

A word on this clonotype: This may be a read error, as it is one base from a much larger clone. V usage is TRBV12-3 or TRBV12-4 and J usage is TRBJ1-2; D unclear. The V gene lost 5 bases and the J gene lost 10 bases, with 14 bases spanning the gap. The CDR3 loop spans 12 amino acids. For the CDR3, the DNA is TGTGCCAGCAGTGGTCCTGGGATCGTCTACACCTTC. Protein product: CASSGPGIVYTF.

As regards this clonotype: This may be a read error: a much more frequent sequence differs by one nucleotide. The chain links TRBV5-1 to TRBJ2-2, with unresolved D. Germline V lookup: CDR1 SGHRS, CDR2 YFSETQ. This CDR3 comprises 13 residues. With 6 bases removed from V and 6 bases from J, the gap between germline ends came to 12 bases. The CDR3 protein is CASTALNAGELFF. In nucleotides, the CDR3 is TGCGCCAGCACTGCACTTAACGCCGGGGAGCTGTTTTTT. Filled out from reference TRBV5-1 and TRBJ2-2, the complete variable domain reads KAGVTQTPRYLIKTRGQQVTLSCSPISGHRSVSWYQQTPGQGLQFLFEYFSETQRNKGNFPGRFSGRQFSNSRSEMNVSTLELGDSALYLCASTALNAGELFFGEGSRLTVL.

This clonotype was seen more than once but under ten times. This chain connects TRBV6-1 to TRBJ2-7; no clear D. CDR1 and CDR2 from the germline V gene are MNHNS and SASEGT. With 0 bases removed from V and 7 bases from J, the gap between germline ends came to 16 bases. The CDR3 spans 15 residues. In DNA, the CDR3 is TGTGCCAGCAGTGAAGCGTATGGACCCGAGAGGGAGCAGTACTTC. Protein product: CASSEAYGPEREQYF.

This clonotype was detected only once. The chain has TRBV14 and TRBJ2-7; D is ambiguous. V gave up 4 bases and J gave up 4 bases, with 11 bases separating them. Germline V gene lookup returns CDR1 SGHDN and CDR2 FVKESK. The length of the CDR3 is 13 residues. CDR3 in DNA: TGTGCCAGCAGCCCTACTCGTAGGTACGAGCAGTACTTC. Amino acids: CASSPTRRYEQYF.

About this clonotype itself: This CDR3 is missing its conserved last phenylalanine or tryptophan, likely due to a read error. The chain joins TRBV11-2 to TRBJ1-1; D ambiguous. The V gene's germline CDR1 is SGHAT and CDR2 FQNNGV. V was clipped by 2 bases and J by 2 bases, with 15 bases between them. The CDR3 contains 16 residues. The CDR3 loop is CASSLRIANTNTEAFL. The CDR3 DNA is TGTGCCAGCAGCTTACGAATAGCTAATACAAACACTGAAGCTTTCTTA.

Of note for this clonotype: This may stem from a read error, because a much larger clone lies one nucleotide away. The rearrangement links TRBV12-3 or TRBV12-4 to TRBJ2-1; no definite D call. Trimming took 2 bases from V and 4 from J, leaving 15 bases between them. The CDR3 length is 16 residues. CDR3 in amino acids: CASSLPIAPRYNEQFF. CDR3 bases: TGTGCCAGCAGTTTACCCATAGCCCCCAGATACAATGAGCAGTTCTTC.

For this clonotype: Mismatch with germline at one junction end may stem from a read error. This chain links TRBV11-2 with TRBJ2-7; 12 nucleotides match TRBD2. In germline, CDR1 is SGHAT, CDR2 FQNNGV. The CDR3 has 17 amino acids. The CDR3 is CARSLVPSGRASYEQYF. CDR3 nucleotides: TGTGCCAGGAGCTTAGTCCCTAGCGGGAGGGCTTCTTACGAGCAGTACTTC. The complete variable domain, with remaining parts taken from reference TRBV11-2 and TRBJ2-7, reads EAGVAQSPRYKIIEKRQSVAFWCNPISGHATLYWYQQILGQGPKLLIQFQNNGVVDDSQLPKDRFSAERLKGVDSTLKIQPAKLEDSAVYLCARSLVPSGRASYEQYFGPGTRLTVT.

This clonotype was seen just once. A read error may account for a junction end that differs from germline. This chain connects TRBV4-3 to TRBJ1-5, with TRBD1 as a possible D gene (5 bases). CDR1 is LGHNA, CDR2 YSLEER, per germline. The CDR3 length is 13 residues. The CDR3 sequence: CASCQSREQPQHF. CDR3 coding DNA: TGCGCCAGCTGTCAGTCCAGGGAGCAGCCACAGCATTTT.

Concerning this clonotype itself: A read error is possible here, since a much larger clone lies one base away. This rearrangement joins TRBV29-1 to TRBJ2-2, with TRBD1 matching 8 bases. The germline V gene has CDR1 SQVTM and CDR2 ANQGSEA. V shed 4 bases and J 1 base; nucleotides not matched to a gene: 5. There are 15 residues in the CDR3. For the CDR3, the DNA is TGCAGCGTTGGCGACAGGGGAGTGAACACCGGGGAGCTGTTTTTT. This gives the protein CSVGDRGVNTGELFF.

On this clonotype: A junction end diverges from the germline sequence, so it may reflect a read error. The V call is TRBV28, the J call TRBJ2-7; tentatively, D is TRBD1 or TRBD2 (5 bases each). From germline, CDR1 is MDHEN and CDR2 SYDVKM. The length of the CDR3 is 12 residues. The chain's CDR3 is CANSPGPYEQYF. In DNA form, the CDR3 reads TGTGCCAACAGTCCGGGGCCTTACGAACAGTACTTC.